These T cell receptor beta chains were read from a single sample in a study of control samples from healthy donors and cancer patients. Generated by immunoSEQ multiplex PCR, the TCRdb table keeps only in-frame clones and is missing some. Here the sample spans 100,000 to 150,000 clones, approximately 90% being singletons. Sequencing was carried out using blood. The source is a man between 18 and 29 years old in good health. CDR3s include the opening cysteine and the closing phenylalanine or tryptophan. The D gene is left open where the match is weak. Only some rows state a clone size, as once, few, many or a class for expanded clones.

clone_size: .
d_call: TRBD1
j_call: TRBJ1-2
v_call: TRBV5-1
cdr3_aa: CASSLDGLQGARGYTF
cdr3_nt: TGCGCCAGCAGCTTGGACGGCTTACAGGGGGCGCGGGGCTACACCTTC

clone_size: .
d_call: .
j_call: TRBJ1-2
v_call: TRBV2
cdr3_aa: CASTEDRQNYGYTF
cdr3_nt: TGTGCCAGCACCGAGGACAGACAGAACTATGGCTACACCTTC

clone_size: .
d_call: TRBD1
j_call: TRBJ1-6
v_call: TRBV6-6
cdr3_aa: CASSYKDRGNSPLHF
cdr3_nt: TGTGCCAGCAGTTACAAAGACAGGGGTAATTCACCCCTCCACTTT

clone_size: once
d_call: .
j_call: TRBJ1-1
v_call: TRBV5-1
cdr3_aa: CASSYGHPNTEAFF
cdr3_nt: TGCGCCAGCAGCTATGGCCACCCGAACACTGAAGCTTTCTTT

clone_size: .
d_call: .
j_call: TRBJ1-2
v_call: TRBV28
cdr3_aa: CASRADKTNYGYTF
cdr3_nt: TGTGCCAGCAGGGCGGACAAAACTAACTATGGCTACACCTTC

clone_size: .
d_call: TRBD1
j_call: TRBJ1-2
v_call: TRBV6-6
cdr3_aa: CASSYDRGDYGYTF
cdr3_nt: TGTGCCAGCAGCTACGACAGGGGGGACTATGGCTACACCTTC

clone_size: .
d_call: TRBD2
j_call: TRBJ2-3
v_call: TRBV7-9
cdr3_aa: CASSNSAGGKTSTDTQYF
cdr3_nt: TGTGCCAGCAGCAATAGCGCGGGGGGTAAGACTAGCACAGATACGCAGTATTTT

clone_size: .
d_call: TRBD1
j_call: TRBJ1-1
v_call: TRBV6-2/TRBV6-3
cdr3_aa: CASSYLRGRGLRNTEAFF
cdr3_nt: TGTGCCAGCAGTTACTTGAGGGGCAGGGGGCTGCGGAACACTGAAGCTTTCTTT

clone_size: .
d_call: .
j_call: TRBJ2-7
v_call: TRBV11-2
cdr3_aa: CASSSLHLEQYF
cdr3_nt: TGTGCCAGCAGCTCCCTCCACCTAGAGCAGTACTTC

clone_size: .
d_call: .
j_call: TRBJ1-1
v_call: TRBV6-4
cdr3_aa: CASSDYGPNTEAFF
cdr3_nt: TGTGCCAGCAGTGATTACGGCCCGAACACTGAAGCTTTCTTT

clone_size: .
d_call: .
j_call: TRBJ2-5
v_call: TRBV11-2
cdr3_aa: CASSTGEEETQYF
cdr3_nt: TGTGCCAGCAGCACCGGAGAGGAAGAGACCCAGTACTTC

clone_size: .
d_call: .
j_call: TRBJ2-5
v_call: TRBV5-1
cdr3_aa: CASGSLQETQYF
cdr3_nt: TGCGCCAGTGGATCCCTCCAAGAGACCCAGTACTTC

clone_size: .
d_call: .
j_call: TRBJ1-5
v_call: TRBV6-2/TRBV6-3
cdr3_aa: CASSLPGGRPNQPQHF
cdr3_nt: TGTGCCAGCAGCCTCCCCGGGGGCCGCCCTAATCAGCCCCAGCATTTT

clone_size: .
d_call: .
j_call: TRBJ1-1
v_call: TRBV12-3/TRBV12-4
cdr3_aa: CASSWGSAEAFF
cdr3_nt: TGTGCCAGCAGTTGGGGGTCGGCTGAAGCTTTCTTT

clone_size: few
d_call: TRBD1
j_call: TRBJ2-7
v_call: TRBV12-3/TRBV12-4
cdr3_aa: CASRRGQGGQYF
cdr3_nt: TGTGCCAGCAGAAGAGGACAGGGTGGGCAGTACTTC

clone_size: .
d_call: .
j_call: TRBJ2-1
v_call: TRBV6-6
cdr3_aa: CASSPNRDKDNEQFF
cdr3_nt: TGTGCCAGCAGTCCTAACCGGGACAAAGACAATGAGCAGTTCTTC

clone_size: .
d_call: .
j_call: TRBJ2-5
v_call: TRBV2
cdr3_aa: CASSARTGIGETQYF
cdr3_nt: TGTGCCAGCAGTGCCCGGACTGGGATCGGAGAGACCCAGTACTTC

clone_size: .
d_call: .
j_call: TRBJ1-1
v_call: TRBV27
cdr3_aa: CASSGTVNTEAFF
cdr3_nt: TGTGCCAGCAGTGGTACAGTGAACACTGAAGCTTTCTTT

clone_size: .
d_call: TRBD2
j_call: TRBJ2-3
v_call: TRBV3-1/TRBV3-2
cdr3_aa: CASSQAPGGSTGTDTQYF
cdr3_nt: TGTGCCAGCAGCCAAGCTCCTGGCGGGAGCACTGGGACAGATACGCAGTATTTT

clone_size: once
d_call: .
j_call: TRBJ2-5
v_call: TRBV2
cdr3_aa: CASGKGRSQETQYF
cdr3_nt: TGTGCCAGCGGGAAGGGGCGGTCCCAAGAGACCCAGTACTTC

clone_size: once
d_call: .
j_call: TRBJ2-5
v_call: TRBV5-1
cdr3_aa: CASSFAGPTEETQYF
cdr3_nt: TGCGCCAGCAGCTTTGCGGGACCCACCGAAGAGACCCAGTACTTC

clone_size: .
d_call: TRBD1
j_call: TRBJ2-2
v_call: TRBV5-1
cdr3_aa: CASSLTGGLITGELFF
cdr3_nt: TGCGCCAGCAGCTTGACAGGGGGCCTCATAACCGGGGAGCTGTTTTTT

clone_size: .
d_call: .
j_call: TRBJ1-5
v_call: TRBV30
cdr3_aa: CAWSQQGNQPQHF
cdr3_nt: TGTGCCTGGAGCCAACAGGGCAATCAGCCCCAGCATTTT

clone_size: .
d_call: TRBD1
j_call: TRBJ1-2
v_call: TRBV5-1
cdr3_aa: CASSLDAGGNYGYTF
cdr3_nt: TGCGCCAGCAGCTTGGATGCAGGGGGTAACTATGGCTACACCTTC

clone_size: .
d_call: .
j_call: TRBJ2-6
v_call: TRBV5-6
cdr3_aa: CASSLTEGTGANVLTF
cdr3_nt: TGTGCCAGCAGCTTGACAGAGGGAACTGGGGCCAACGTCCTGACTTTC

clone_size: once
d_call: .
j_call: TRBJ2-1
v_call: TRBV6-2/TRBV6-3
cdr3_aa: CASSYSGSVDQFF
cdr3_nt: TGTGCCAGCAGTTACAGCGGTTCGGTTGATCAGTTCTTC

clone_size: .
d_call: .
j_call: TRBJ2-1
v_call: TRBV5-1
cdr3_aa: CASSFRGGKFF
cdr3_nt: TGCGCCAGCAGCTTTAGGGGCGGGAAGTTCTTC

clone_size: .
d_call: .
j_call: TRBJ2-1
v_call: TRBV7-2
cdr3_aa: CASSPRMDYYNEQFF
cdr3_nt: TGTGCCAGCAGCCCCAGAATGGACTATTACAATGAGCAGTTCTTC

clone_size: .
d_call: TRBD1
j_call: TRBJ1-1
v_call: TRBV28
cdr3_aa: CASSSGQGAFDTEAFF
cdr3_nt: TGTGCCAGCAGTTCCGGACAGGGGGCTTTCGACACTGAAGCTTTCTTT

clone_size: once
d_call: .
j_call: TRBJ2-3
v_call: TRBV9
cdr3_aa: CASSLRTDTQYF
cdr3_nt: TGTGCCAGCAGCCTTCGCACAGATACGCAGTATTTT

clone_size: .
d_call: .
j_call: TRBJ1-4
v_call: TRBV3-1/TRBV3-2
cdr3_aa: CASSQDPGRGEKLFF
cdr3_nt: TGTGCCAGCAGCCAAGATCCGGGTAGGGGTGAAAAACTGTTTTTT

clone_size: .
d_call: .
j_call: TRBJ1-2
v_call: TRBV30
cdr3_aa: CAWGPGGYGYTF
cdr3_nt: TGTGCCTGGGGGCCCGGGGGGTACGGCTACACCTTC

clone_size: .
d_call: TRBD2
j_call: TRBJ2-5
v_call: TRBV7-2
cdr3_aa: CASSFPRLAGGQETQYF
cdr3_nt: TGTGCCAGCAGCTTCCCCCGCCTAGCGGGGGGCCAAGAGACCCAGTACTTC

clone_size: .
d_call: .
j_call: TRBJ2-6
v_call: TRBV10-2
cdr3_aa: CASGLAGANVLTF
cdr3_nt: TGCGCCAGTGGGTTGGCTGGGGCCAACGTCCTGACTTTC

clone_size: .
d_call: TRBD1
j_call: TRBJ2-3
v_call: TRBV19
cdr3_aa: CASSIDPGGPTDTQYF
cdr3_nt: TGTGCCAGTAGTATAGACCCAGGGGGCCCCACAGATACGCAGTATTTT

clone_size: .
d_call: .
j_call: TRBJ1-6
v_call: TRBV30
cdr3_aa: CAWSVPPGPSYNSPLHF
cdr3_nt: TGTGCCTGGAGTGTTCCTCCGGGCCCCTCCTATAATTCACCCCTCCACTTT

clone_size: .
d_call: .
j_call: TRBJ2-5
v_call: TRBV5-1
cdr3_aa: CASSPWYQETQYF
cdr3_nt: TGCGCCAGCAGCCCCTGGTACCAAGAGACCCAGTACTTC

clone_size: once
d_call: TRBD2
j_call: TRBJ2-1
v_call: TRBV7-3
cdr3_aa: CASSFLAGDNEQFF
cdr3_nt: TGTGCCAGCAGCTTTCTAGCGGGAGACAATGAGCAGTTCTTC

clone_size: .
d_call: TRBD1
j_call: TRBJ2-1
v_call: TRBV5-1
cdr3_aa: CASSSTIGGRSYNEQFF
cdr3_nt: TGCGCCAGCAGCTCAACCATAGGGGGCAGGTCCTACAATGAGCAGTTCTTC

clone_size: .
d_call: TRBD1
j_call: TRBJ2-4
v_call: TRBV28
cdr3_aa: CASSGQGAGNIQYF
cdr3_nt: TGTGCCAGCAGTGGACAGGGGGCGGGAAACATTCAGTACTTC

clone_size: .
d_call: .
j_call: TRBJ2-1
v_call: TRBV30
cdr3_aa: CAWKGEVLVNEQFF
cdr3_nt: TGTGCCTGGAAGGGGGAGGTCTTAGTCAATGAGCAGTTCTTC

clone_size: .
d_call: .
j_call: TRBJ1-4
v_call: TRBV24-1
cdr3_aa: CATSDPLYGVEKLFF
cdr3_nt: TGTGCCACCAGTGACCCTCTTTATGGGGTTGAAAAACTGTTTTTT

clone_size: .
d_call: .
j_call: TRBJ1-5
v_call: TRBV19
cdr3_aa: CASRPFSEEGQPQHF
cdr3_nt: TGTGCCAGTAGACCATTCTCGGAGGAGGGTCAGCCCCAGCATTTT